The rows below give T cell receptor beta chains drawn from one sample of a study of read filtering for tumor transcriptome and immune sequencing. MiXCR was run by TCRdb on the reads, yielding one entry per CDR3 protein. The profile shows tens of thousands of distinct CDR3 sequences, roughly 13% of them singletons. The sample was a population of CD138-negative cells sorted from bone marrow. These receptors originate from a donor over 35 with multiple myeloma. The CDR3 runs from the conserved cysteine through the conserved F or W. The D gene is left open where the match is weak. Clone size is not always given. Where it is, it says once, few, many or a class for expanded clones.

v_gene,abundance,d_gene,j_gene,len,CDR3nt,CDR3aa
TRBV18,many,.,TRBJ1-1,13,TGTGCCAGCTCTCAAGATTTGACAGATGAAGCTTTCTTT,CASSQDLTDEAFF
TRBV5-1,.,.,TRBJ1-2,13,TGCGCCAGCAGCTTGGACCAGGAGTTCGGCTACACCTTC,CASSLDQEFGYTF
TRBV7-2,.,.,TRBJ2-7,14,TGTGCCAGCAGCTCAGCGTACTCCTCCTACGTGCAGTACTTC,CASSSAYSSYVQYF
TRBV6-2/TRBV6-3,many,.,TRBJ2-5,15,TGTGCCAGCGGTCGACCGGTCGCCCCCCAAGAGACCCAGTACTTC,CASGRPVAPQETQYF
TRBV28,.,.,TRBJ2-7,13,TGTGCCAGCAGTTTCCAGGTTTCCTACGAGCAGTACTTC,CASSFQVSYEQYF
TRBV29-1,many,.,TRBJ2-2,14,TGCAGCGTTGAGGTAGACGCGAACACCGGGGAGCTGTTTTTT,CSVEVDANTGELFF
TRBV4-1,.,.,TRBJ2-1,17,TGCGCCAGCAGCCAAGTGCGCTCTAACGGGGGCTGCAATGAGCAGTTCTTC,CASSQVRSNGGCNEQFF
TRBV28,many,TRBD1,TRBJ2-7,14,TGTGCCAGCAGCTCCGGGACAGGGACTGCCGAGCAGTACTTC,CASSSGTGTAEQYF
TRBV5-1,many,.,TRBJ2-3,14,TGCGCCAGCAGGTCGCAGCTTTCGACAGATACGCAGTATTTT,CASRSQLSTDTQYF
TRBV29-1,many,.,TRBJ2-2,13,TGCAGCGTCACGGACTCAGACACCGGGGAGCTGTTTTTT,CSVTDSDTGELFF
TRBV20-1,.,TRBD2,TRBJ2-1,14,TGCAGTGCCGGGACTAGCGCTTTGCTCAATGAGCAGTTCTTC,CSAGTSALLNEQFF
TRBV29-1,many,TRBD1,TRBJ2-5,12,TGCAGCGTTCGGACAGGTCTGGAGACCCAGTACTTC,CSVRTGLETQYF
TRBV5-1,many,.,TRBJ2-1,12,TGCGCCAGCCGCCCTGCCGACAATGAGCAGTTCTTC,CASRPADNEQFF